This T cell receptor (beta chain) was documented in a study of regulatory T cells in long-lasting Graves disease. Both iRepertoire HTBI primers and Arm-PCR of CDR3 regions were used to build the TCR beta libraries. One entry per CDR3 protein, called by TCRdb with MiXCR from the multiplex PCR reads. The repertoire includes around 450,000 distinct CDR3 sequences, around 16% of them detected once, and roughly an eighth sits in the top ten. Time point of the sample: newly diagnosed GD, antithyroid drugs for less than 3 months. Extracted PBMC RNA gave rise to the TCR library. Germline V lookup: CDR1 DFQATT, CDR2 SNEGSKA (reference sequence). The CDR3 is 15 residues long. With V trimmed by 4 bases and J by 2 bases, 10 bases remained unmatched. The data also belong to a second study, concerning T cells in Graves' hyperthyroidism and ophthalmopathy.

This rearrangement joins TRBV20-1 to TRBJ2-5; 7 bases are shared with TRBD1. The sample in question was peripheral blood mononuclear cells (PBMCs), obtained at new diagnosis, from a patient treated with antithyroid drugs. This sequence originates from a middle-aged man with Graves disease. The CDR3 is CSATRDSLIQETQYF. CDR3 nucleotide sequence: TGCAGTGCTACTCGGGACAGTTTAATTCAAGAGACCCAGTACTTC.